This entry is about one TCR beta chain. The sample originates from a study of patients with pleural tuberculosis. TCRdb independently ran MiXCR on the reads; one entry per CDR3 protein. Among tens of thousands of distinct CDR3 sequences listed, around 6.7% were seen once. The germline gives CDR1 LGHDT, CDR2 YNNKEL (reference sequence). The CDR3 totals 11 residues. Trimming stripped 3 bases from V and 13 bases from J, with 10 bases between. V is TRBV3-1 and J is TRBJ2-1, with D possibly TRBD1 on 6 matching bases. The TCR originated in a human donor with pleural tuberculosis. CDR3 residues: CASSHRGIQFF. The CDR3 DNA sequence: TGTGCCAGCAGCCACAGGGGAATTCAGTTCTTC.